One sample yielded the 9 T cell receptor beta chains listed below, sequenced in a study of T cells in Graves' hyperthyroidism and ophthalmopathy. The TCR beta CDR3 regions underwent amplification using RNA transcripts as the source. TCR CDR3 underwent first-round RT-PCR with the HTBI primer set. TCRdb analysed the multiplex PCR reads with MiXCR anew, one entry per CDR3 protein. The table lists a few hundred thousand distinct CDR3 sequences, around 16% of them singletons, with roughly 6.6% in the top ten. Sequenced input: blood. These receptors originate from a woman aged 30 to 39 with Graves' hyperthyroidism.

In its sample, this clonotype was seen many times. The J gene is TRBJ2-7, the V gene TRBV11-2, with 8 bases identical to TRBD1. Germline-derived CDR1 and CDR2 are SGHAT and FQNNGV. This CDR3 comprises 15 residues. J gave up 7 bases and V 2 bases, and 10 bases lay outside the gene matches. This chain's CDR3 is CASSLTWTGTGEQYF. DNA for the CDR3: TGTGCCAGCAGCTTAACATGGACAGGGACGGGTGAGCAGTACTTC.

This rearrangement joins TRBV10-2 to TRBJ1-1, with TRBD1 matching over 7 bases. V lost 10 bases, J lost 2 bases, and 7 bases stayed unmatched. The CDR3 is made up of 13 amino acids. Germline V gene data show CDR1 as WSHSY and CDR2 as SAAADI. CDR3 DNA: TGCGCCACGACAGGGTGGGGAAACACTGAAGCTTTCTTT. Translation gives CATTGWGNTEAFF.

Ten or more counts support this clonotype. The chain is built from TRBV7-9 and TRBJ2-1; no reliable D call. With 5 bases removed from V and 6 bases from J, the gap between germline ends came to 5 bases. CDR3 size: 11 residues. Looked up from germline, CDR1 is SEHNR and CDR2 is FQNEAQ (reference sequence). The CDR3: CASSDSNEQFF. The CDR3 DNA is TGTGCCAGCAGCGACTCCAATGAGCAGTTCTTC.

For this clonotype: With a much larger clone just one base away, this may be a read error. The final CDR3 position lacks the conserved phenylalanine or tryptophan, pointing to a likely read error. The chain combines TRBV12-3 or TRBV12-4 with TRBJ2-7, with 8 bases lining up with TRBD2. The CDR3 spans 14 residues. J gave up 1 base and V 7 bases, and 6 bases lay outside the gene matches. CDR3 protein: CASNIAGPSYEQYL. CDR3 coding DNA: TGTGCCAGCAATATAGCGGGACCGTCCTACGAGCAGTACCTC.

The chain has TRBV10-3 and TRBJ2-7; D is possibly TRBD1 (6 bases). The germline V gene has CDR1 ENHRY and CDR2 SYGVKD. The V end lost 7 bases, the J end lost 2 bases, and 21 bases lay between the germline ends. The CDR3 totals 16 residues. CDR3 sequence (DNA): TGTGCCATCAATGATAACGGACAGAAGATCACCTACGAGCAGTACTTC. Amino acids: CAINDNGQKITYEQYF.

This clonotype was detected ten times or more. V is TRBV20-1 and J is TRBJ2-7; D call uncertain. Between the trimmed V and J ends, which lost 0 bases and 6 bases, there was a span of 15 bases. CDR3 length: 14 amino acids. CDR1 and CDR2 (germline): DFQATT, SNEGSKA (reference sequence). CDR3 DNA: TGCAGTGCTAGAGATCCTAACCCAGAACTCGAGCAGTACTTC. Its protein product is CSARDPNPELEQYF.

This clonotype occurred a few times. The chain couples TRBV10-2 to TRBJ2-7; the match to TRBD2 covers 9 bases. Germline V gene sequence: CDR1 WSHSY, CDR2 SAAADI. The trim removed 1 base at V and 3 bases at J, leaving 7 bases unmatched. This CDR3 is 16 amino acids long. This CDR3 reads CASSEYWTSEVYEQYF. CDR3 nucleotides: TGCGCCAGCAGTGAGTATTGGACTAGCGAGGTCTACGAGCAGTACTTC.

This clonotype was counted at least ten times. This chain connects TRBV29-1 to TRBJ2-1; D is perhaps TRBD2 (6 bases). From germline, CDR1 is SQVTM and CDR2 ANQGSEA. The length of the CDR3 is 14 residues. The ends were cut back, 3 bases at V and 4 bases at J, with 13 bases in the middle. The chain's CDR3 is CSVDPGAAYNEQFF. The CDR3 DNA reads as TGCAGCGTTGACCCGGGAGCGGCGTACAATGAGCAGTTCTTC.

This sequence joins TRBV10-3 and TRBJ1-3; D remains unclear. The length of the CDR3 is 15 residues. The germline CDR1 and CDR2 sequences are ENHRY and SYGVKD. V shed 0 bases and J shed 0 bases, with 6 bases lying between them. Here the CDR3 reads CAISESGGSGNTIYF. CDR3 nucleotide sequence: TGTGCCATCAGTGAGTCGGGAGGCTCTGGAAACACCATATATTTT.